Sequencing of this TCR beta chain was carried out in a study of post-analysis software for immune sequencing data. Study findings and constraints: Four or five TRBV segments, TRBV5-6, TRBV5-1 and TRBV20-1 among them, were found more frequent in patients than controls. By F measure, samples from a shared preparation batch strongly co-clustered.

CDR3 length: 15 residues. CDR1 and CDR2 (germline): SGHVS, FQNEAQ. Trimming removed 5 bases from V and 3 bases from J; junction bases left unmatched: 6. Presence of unique molecular identifiers characterized the TCR beta cDNA libraries. TCRdb re-called the PCR reads through MiXCR, storing one row per CDR3 protein. The data contain hundreds of thousands of distinct CDR3 sequences, about 60% of them singletons. In regard to this clonotype: Its antigen is undetermined.

This TCR derives from a girl aged 2 to 9 with multiple sclerosis. The source material was blood. The chain uses TRBV7-8 and TRBJ1-5; 8 bases line up with TRBD1. As DNA, the CDR3 is TGTGCCAGCAGCGCCGGACAGGGTAACAATCAGCCCCAGCATTTT. Translation gives CASSAGQGNNQPQHF.